This entry lists 5 T cell receptor beta chains sequenced from one sample in a study of T-cell reconstitution after alpha-beta-depleted transplantation in children. Construction of the TCRbeta library involved unique molecular identifiers. TCRdb re-called the PCR reads through MiXCR, storing one row per CDR3 protein. The table shows about 610,000 distinct CDR3 sequences, with about 11% occurring only once. Sequenced here: PBMCs from the stem cell graft donor, sampled from the stem cell graft. The receptors were sampled from a human donor who donated a stem cell graft to a child with acute myeloid leukemia.

This chain joins TRBV5-6 and TRBJ2-2; D is possibly TRBD2 (6 bases). The CDR3 consists of 15 residues. The V gene lost 2 bases and the J gene lost 5 bases, with 13 bases spanning the gap. Germline loops: CDR1 SGHDT, CDR2 YYEEEE. CDR3 loop: CASSFQLAKTGELFF. The CDR3 nucleotides are TGTGCCAGCAGCTTTCAACTAGCCAAAACCGGGGAGCTGTTTTTT.

This clonotype was recorded at least ten times. The genes are TRBV28 and TRBJ2-7; D is possibly TRBD2 (7 bases). The CDR3 is 16 residues long. Trimming shortened V by 7 bases and J by 0 bases, and 19 bases separated the two germline ends. Germline V CDR1 and CDR2: MDHEN, SYDVKM. Here the CDR3 DNA reads TGTGCCAGCAAGGAGGGGGGGGCCCAAAGCTCCTACGAGCAGTACTTC. Translation gives CASKEGGAQSSYEQYF.

The chain employs TRBV10-3 and TRBJ1-5; D gene uncertain. V lost 6 bases, J lost 1 base, and 10 bases lay in between. Germline loops: CDR1 ENHRY, CDR2 SYGVKD. This CDR3 region has 14 residues. The CDR3 loop reads CAISQLGSNQPQHF. As DNA, the CDR3 is TGTGCCATCAGCCAATTGGGAAGCAATCAGCCCCAGCATTTT.

This clonotype was detected a few times. The rearrangement links TRBV29-1 to TRBJ2-1; D is unclear. Germline CDR1 and CDR2: SQVTM and ANQGSEA. The CDR3 has 14 amino acids. V was trimmed by 3 bases and J by 0 bases, leaving 9 bases between them. CDR3 nucleotides: TGCAGCGTTGAGGTGCCGCTCTCCTACAATGAGCAGTTCTTC. Its translation is CSVEVPLSYNEQFF.

The gene calls are TRBV20-1 and TRBJ2-3; the D is unclear. V lost 5 bases and J 2 bases, leaving 20 bases between the germline ends. The germline V gene has CDR1 DFQATT and CDR2 SNEGSKA (reference sequence). CDR3 length: 16 residues. DNA of the CDR3: TGCAGTGCTCAGTGGGTAGTGGCTGGGCTCACAGATACGCAGTATTTT. This sequence encodes CSAQWVVAGLTDTQYF.